Included here is one T cell receptor beta chain sequence, with context. The immunoSEQ assay was v3.0, run at survey level. Measured with immunoSEQ multiplex PCR; TCRdb has only the in-frame clones, and not every one. The sample holds around 25,000 clones, 85% to 95% seen once. Researchers secured at least one pre-ART and at least two post-ART PBMC samples from each donor. Treated in the United States were all of the participants with HIV. The V end lost 1 base, the J end lost 8 bases, and 11 bases lay between the germline ends. This CDR3 comprises 12 residues. Per the germline V gene, CDR1 is GTSNPN and CDR2 is SVGIG (reference sequence). The entry originates in a study of long-term antiretroviral therapy in people with HIV.

The sample here was unsorted PBMCs, taken roughly 5 years after starting antiretroviral therapy. This rearrangement joins TRBV30 to TRBJ1-2; a possible D gene is TRBD1 (6 bases). The receptor was derived from a woman in her forties or fifties with HIV. CDR3 nucleotides: TGTGCCTGGAGTGCGAGGGGGAACGGCTACACCTTC. This gives the protein CAWSARGNGYTF. Full variable domain (remainder filled in from reference TRBV30 and TRBJ1-2): SQTIHQWPATLVQPVGSPLSLECTVEGTSNPNLYWYRQAAGRGLQLLFYSVGIGQISSEVPQNLSASRPQDRQFILSSKKLLLSDSGFYLCAWSARGNGYTFGSGTRLTVV.